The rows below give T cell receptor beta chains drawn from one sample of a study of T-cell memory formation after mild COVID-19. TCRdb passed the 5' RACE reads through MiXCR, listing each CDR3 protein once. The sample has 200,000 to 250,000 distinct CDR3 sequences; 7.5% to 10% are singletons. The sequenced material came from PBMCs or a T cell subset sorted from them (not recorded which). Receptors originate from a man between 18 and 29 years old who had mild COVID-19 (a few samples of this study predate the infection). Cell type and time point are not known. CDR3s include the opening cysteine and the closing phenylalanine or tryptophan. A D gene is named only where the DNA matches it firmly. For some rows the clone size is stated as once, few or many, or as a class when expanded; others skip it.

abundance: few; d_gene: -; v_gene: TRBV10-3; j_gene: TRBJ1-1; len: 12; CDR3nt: TGTGCCACAGGGACGGGAGGGACTGAAGCTTTCTTT; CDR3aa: CATGTGGTEAFF
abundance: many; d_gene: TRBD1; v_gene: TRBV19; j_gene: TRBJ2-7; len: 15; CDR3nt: TGTGCCAGTGCCAATGTCGGGACAGATTACTACGAGCAGTACTTC; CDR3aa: CASANVGTDYYEQYF
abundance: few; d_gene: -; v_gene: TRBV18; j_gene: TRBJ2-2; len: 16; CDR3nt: TGTGCCAGCTCACCGCAGGGGCTAGCATCCACCGGGGAGCTGTTTTTT; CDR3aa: CASSPQGLASTGELFF
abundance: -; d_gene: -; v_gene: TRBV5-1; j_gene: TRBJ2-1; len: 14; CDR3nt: TGCGCCAGCAGCTTGATAACCAGGGTGCATGAGCAGTTCTTC; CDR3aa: CASSLITRVHEQFF
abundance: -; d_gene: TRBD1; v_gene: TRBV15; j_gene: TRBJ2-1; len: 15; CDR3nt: TGTGCCACCAGCAGAGAGGACAGGGTTGCGAATGAGCAGTTCTTC; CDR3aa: CATSREDRVANEQFF
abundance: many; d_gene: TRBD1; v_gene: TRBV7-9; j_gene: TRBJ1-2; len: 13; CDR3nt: TGTGCCAGCAGTACCGGGACAGCCTATGGCTACACCTTC; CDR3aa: CASSTGTAYGYTF
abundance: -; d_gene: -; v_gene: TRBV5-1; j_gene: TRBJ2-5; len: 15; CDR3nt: TGCGCCAGCAGCTTGGGCGGGACACCACAAGAGACCCAGTACTTC; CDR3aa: CASSLGGTPQETQYF
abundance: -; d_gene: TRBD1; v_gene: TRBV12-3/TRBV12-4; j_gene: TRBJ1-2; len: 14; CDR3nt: TGTGCCAGCAGCGCGGACAGGGTAATTAGTGGCTACACCTTC; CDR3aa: CASSADRVISGYTF
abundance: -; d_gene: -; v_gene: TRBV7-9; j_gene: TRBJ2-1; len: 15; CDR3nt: TGTGCCAGCAGCTCCTACAGGTCGCCCTACAATGAGCAGTTCTTC; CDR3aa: CASSSYRSPYNEQFF
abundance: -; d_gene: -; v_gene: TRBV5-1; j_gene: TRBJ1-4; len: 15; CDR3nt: TGCGCCAGCAGCTTGACGGTCCCAACTAATGAAAAACTGTTTTTT; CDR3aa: CASSLTVPTNEKLFF
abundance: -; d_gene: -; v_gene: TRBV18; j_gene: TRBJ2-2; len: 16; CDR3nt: TGTGCCAGCTCACCAGTGGTCGCAAGGAACACCGGGGAGCTGTTTTTT; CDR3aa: CASSPVVARNTGELFF
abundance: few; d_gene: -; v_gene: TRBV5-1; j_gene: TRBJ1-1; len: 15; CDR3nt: TGCGCCAGCAGCTTGAGAACCCACAGTGGGACTGAAGCTTTCTTT; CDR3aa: CASSLRTHSGTEAFF
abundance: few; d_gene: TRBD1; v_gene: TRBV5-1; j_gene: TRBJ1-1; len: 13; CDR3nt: TGCGCCAGCAGCTGGGGACAGGGGGCTGAAGCTTTCTTT; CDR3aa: CASSWGQGAEAFF
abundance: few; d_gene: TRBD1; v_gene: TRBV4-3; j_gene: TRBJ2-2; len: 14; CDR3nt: TGCGCCAGCAGCCAAGATAGGGGGCCCGGGGAGCTGTTTTTT; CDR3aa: CASSQDRGPGELFF
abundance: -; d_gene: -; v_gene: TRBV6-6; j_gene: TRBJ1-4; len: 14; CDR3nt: TGTGCCAGCAGTTACCGGGACGGAGAGGAGAAACTGTTTTTT; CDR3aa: CASSYRDGEEKLFF
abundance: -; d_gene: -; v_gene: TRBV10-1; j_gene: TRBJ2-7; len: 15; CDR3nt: TGCGCCAGCAGTGAGTATGGGCCGGCTAACGACGAGCAGTACTTC; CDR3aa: CASSEYGPANDEQYF
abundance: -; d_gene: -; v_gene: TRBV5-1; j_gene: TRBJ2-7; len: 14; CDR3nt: TGCGCCAGCAGCGCCCGGGACGGTGCCTACGAGCAGTACTTC; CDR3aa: CASSARDGAYEQYF
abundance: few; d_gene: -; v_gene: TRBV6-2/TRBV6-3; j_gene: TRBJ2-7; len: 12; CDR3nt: TGTGCCAGCAGTTCCACGATCCGCGAGCAGTACTTC; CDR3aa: CASSSTIREQYF
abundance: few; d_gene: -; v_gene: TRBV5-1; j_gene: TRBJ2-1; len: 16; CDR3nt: TGCGCCAGCAGCTTGCAGGGCGAGACCTCCTACAATGAGCAGTTCTTC; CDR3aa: CASSLQGETSYNEQFF
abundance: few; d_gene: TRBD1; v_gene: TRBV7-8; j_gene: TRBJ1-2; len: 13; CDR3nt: TGTGCCAGCAGCTCAGGGGACAGGGACGGCTACACCTTC; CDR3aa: CASSSGDRDGYTF
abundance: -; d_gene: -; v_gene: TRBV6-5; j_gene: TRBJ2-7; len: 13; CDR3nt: TGTGCCACCAATCGGCAAGGGGGGTACGAGCAGTACTTC; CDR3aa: CATNRQGGYEQYF
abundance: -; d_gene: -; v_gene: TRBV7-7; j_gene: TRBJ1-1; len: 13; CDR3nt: TGTGCTAGCAGCTTAAAGCCCGACACTGAAGCTTTCTTT; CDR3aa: CASSLKPDTEAFF
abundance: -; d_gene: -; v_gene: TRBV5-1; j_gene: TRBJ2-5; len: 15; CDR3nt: TGCGCCAGCAGCTTGTTAGGGACGCAGCAAGAGACCCAGTACTTC; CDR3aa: CASSLLGTQQETQYF
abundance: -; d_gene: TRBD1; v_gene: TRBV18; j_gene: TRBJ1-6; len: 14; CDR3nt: TGTGCCAGCTCACCCGGACAGGGTGAGTCACCCCTCCACTTT; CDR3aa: CASSPGQGESPLHF
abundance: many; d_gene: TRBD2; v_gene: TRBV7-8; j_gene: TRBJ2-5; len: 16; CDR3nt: TGTGCCAGCAGCCTGCGGAGAGCGGGGAAAATGGAGACCCAGTACTTC; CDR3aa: CASSLRRAGKMETQYF
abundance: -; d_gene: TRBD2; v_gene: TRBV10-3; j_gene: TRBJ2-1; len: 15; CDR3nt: TGTGCCATCAGAAAGACTAGCGGGGGGGCCAATGAGCAGTTCTTC; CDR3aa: CAIRKTSGGANEQFF
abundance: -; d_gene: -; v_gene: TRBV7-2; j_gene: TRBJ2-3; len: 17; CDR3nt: TGTGCCAGCAGCCCTCAAGTGGGGGGGGGCGCCACAGATACGCAGTATTTT; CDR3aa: CASSPQVGGGATDTQYF
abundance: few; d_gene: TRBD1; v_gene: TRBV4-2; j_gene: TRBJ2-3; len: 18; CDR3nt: TGTGCCAGCAGCCAAGATGGTCACAGGGGGTCGGGGACAGATACGCAGTATTTT; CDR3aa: CASSQDGHRGSGTDTQYF
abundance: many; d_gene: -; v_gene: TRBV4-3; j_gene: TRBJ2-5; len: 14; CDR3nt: TGCGCCAGCAGCCGCTCAACAGGGTCAGAGACCCAGTACTTC; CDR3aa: CASSRSTGSETQYF
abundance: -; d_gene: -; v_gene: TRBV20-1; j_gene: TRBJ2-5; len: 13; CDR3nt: TGCAGTGCTAGAGACCCTCTGTCGCAGCCCCAGTACTTC; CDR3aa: CSARDPLSQPQYF
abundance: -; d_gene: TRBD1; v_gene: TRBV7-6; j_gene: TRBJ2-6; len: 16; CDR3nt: TGTGCCAGCGGTCCGGGACAGACCTCTGGGGCCAACGTCCTGACTTTC; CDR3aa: CASGPGQTSGANVLTF
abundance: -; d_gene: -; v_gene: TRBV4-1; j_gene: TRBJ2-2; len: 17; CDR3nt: TGCGCCAGCAGCCAACCGTACGGGACGGAAGACACCGGGGAGCTGTTTTTT; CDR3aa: CASSQPYGTEDTGELFF
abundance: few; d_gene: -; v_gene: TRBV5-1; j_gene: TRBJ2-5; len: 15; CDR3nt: TGCGCCAGCAGCTCGGCAGGTAGTTCGGAAGAGACCCAGTACTTC; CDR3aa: CASSSAGSSEETQYF
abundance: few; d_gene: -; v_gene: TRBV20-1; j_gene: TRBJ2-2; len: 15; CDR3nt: TGCAGTGCTAGAGATACCAGGGTAGGGGCCGGGGAGCTGTTTTTT; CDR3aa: CSARDTRVGAGELFF
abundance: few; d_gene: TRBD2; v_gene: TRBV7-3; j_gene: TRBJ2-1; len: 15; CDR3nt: TGTGCCAGCAGCTTAGGTAGCGGGGGGTCCAATGAGCAGTTCTTC; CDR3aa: CASSLGSGGSNEQFF
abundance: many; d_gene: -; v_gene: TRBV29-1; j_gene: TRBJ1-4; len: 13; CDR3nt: TGCAGCGTTGGAGGGGTAGCTAATGAAAAACTGTTTTTT; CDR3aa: CSVGGVANEKLFF
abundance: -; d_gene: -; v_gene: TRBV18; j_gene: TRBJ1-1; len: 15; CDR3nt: TGTGCCAGCTCACTTAATTTCCAAGTGAACACTGAAGCTTTCTTT; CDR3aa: CASSLNFQVNTEAFF
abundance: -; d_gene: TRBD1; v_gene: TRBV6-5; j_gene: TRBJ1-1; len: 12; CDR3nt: TGTGCCAGCAGTCCTCCGACAGGGGAAGCTTTCTTT; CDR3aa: CASSPPTGEAFF
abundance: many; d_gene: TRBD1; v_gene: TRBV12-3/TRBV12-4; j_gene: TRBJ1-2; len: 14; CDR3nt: TGTGCCAGCAGTGTGGGACAGGGAATCGAGGGCTACACCTTC; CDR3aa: CASSVGQGIEGYTF
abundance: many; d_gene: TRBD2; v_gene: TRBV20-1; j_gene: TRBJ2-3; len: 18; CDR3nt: TGCAGTGCTAGAGACGCTCGGACTAGTCGTAGCCGCACAGATACGCAGTATTTT; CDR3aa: CSARDARTSRSRTDTQYF